The clone carrying this T cell receptor (beta chain) turned up a few times. V was trimmed by 5 bases and J by 1 base, leaving 8 bases between them. The CDR3 loop spans 13 amino acids. Germline V gene lookup returns CDR1 SGHAT and CDR2 FQNNGV. The record originates from a study of response to subunit inactivated influenza vaccine. TCRdb processed the RT-PCR reads anew with MiXCR; each CDR3 protein has one entry. The sample has hundreds of thousands of distinct CDR3 sequences, around 10% seen once; the top ten hold 11%. This sample also appeared in a second study, on T cells expressing NK-cell markers. From that report: UMIs accompanied the 5'RACE template switching by which TCR beta cDNA was made. Sorted CD3+CD56-NKG2C+, CD3+CD56+NKG2C- and CD3+CD56+NKG2C+ T cells were the source of the TCR beta repertoires. Eight donors were sequenced, seven testing HCMV-seropositive and one testing seronegative. Among the experiments, several used an anti-gamma-delta TCR antibody to restrict sorting to alpha-beta TCR T cells. In several donors, dominant clonotypes made up roughly 25-60.1% of CD3+CD56-NKG2C+ cells.

This clonotype originated in a man aged 50 or older who received an inactivated influenza vaccine. The rearrangement uses TRBV11-2 and TRBJ1-2; D uncertain. Sequencing used PBMCs from blood, obtained on the day of vaccination. CDR3 region: CASSREINYGYTF. CDR3 bases: TGTGCCAGCAGCCGGGAGATTAACTATGGCTACACCTTC.